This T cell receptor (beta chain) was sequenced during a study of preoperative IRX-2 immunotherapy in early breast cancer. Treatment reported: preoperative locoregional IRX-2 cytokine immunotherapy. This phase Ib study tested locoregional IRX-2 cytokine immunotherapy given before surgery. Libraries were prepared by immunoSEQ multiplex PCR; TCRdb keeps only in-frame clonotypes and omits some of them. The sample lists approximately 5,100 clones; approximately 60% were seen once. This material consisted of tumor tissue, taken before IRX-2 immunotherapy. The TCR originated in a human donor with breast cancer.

CDR3 nucleotide sequence: TGTGCCAGCAGCCACCGGGACTACCTCTACAATGAGCAGTTCTTC. As protein: CASSHRDYLYNEQFF. The chain has TRBV7-4 and TRBJ2-1; 7 nucleotides align to TRBD2. Germline V lookup: CDR1 SGHVT, CDR2 SQSDAQ. CDR3 length: 15 residues. Trimming removed 5 bases from V and 3 bases from J; junction bases left unmatched: 7.